The clone carrying this TCR beta chain was seen a handful of times. What it recognizes is unknown. A single record per CDR3 protein comes from TCRdb applying MiXCR to the reads. The data contain approximately 990,000 distinct CDR3 sequences, approximately 31% of them singletons. The sample is drawn from a study of T cell repertoires in cytomegalovirus infection. In the study overall: Recently identified HLA-C-restricted CMV epitopes were among the peptides used. An indication of both CMV infection and matching HLA type came from public TCR beta signatures. Study-level results: Of the TCR beta families, the public ones yielded a cumulative frequency that identified carriers of CMV plus the relevant HLA.

The germline V gene encodes CDR1 MNHEY and CDR2 SMNVEV (reference sequence). The trim removed 7 bases at V and 12 bases at J, leaving 10 bases unmatched. The CDR3 consists of 12 residues. The chain uses TRBV27 and TRBJ2-7; 9 bases align to TRBD1. The receptor was derived from a human donor in good health (CMV status not recorded). Some clones in this sample may be carry-over from other donors' samples. The sequenced sample was cultured CD8+ T cells from PBMCs, obtained from culture after CMV antigen stimulation. DNA of the CDR3: TGTGCCAGCACCCGACAGGGGGACGTCTGGTACGTC. Its translation is CASTRQGDVWYV.